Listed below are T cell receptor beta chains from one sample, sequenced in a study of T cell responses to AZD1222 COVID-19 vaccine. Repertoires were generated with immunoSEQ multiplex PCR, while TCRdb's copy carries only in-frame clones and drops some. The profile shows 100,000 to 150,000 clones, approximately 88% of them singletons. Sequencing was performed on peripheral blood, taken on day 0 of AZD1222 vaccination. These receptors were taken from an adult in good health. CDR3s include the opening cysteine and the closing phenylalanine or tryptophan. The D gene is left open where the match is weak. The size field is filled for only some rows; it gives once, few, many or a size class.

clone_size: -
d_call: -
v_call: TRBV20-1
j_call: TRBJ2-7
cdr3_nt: TGCAGTGCTAGTCTGGTTGGGCGGGACTACGAGCAGTACTTC
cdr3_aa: CSASLVGRDYEQYF

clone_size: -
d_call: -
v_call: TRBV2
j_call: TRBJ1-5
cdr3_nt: TGTGCCAGCAGTGAAGCTGTTCAGCCCCAGCATTTT
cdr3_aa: CASSEAVQPQHF

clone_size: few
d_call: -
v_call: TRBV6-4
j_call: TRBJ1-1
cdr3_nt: TGTGCCAGCAGTGCGGGGGAAGGTCGGGGATCTGAAGCTTTCTTT
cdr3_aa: CASSAGEGRGSEAFF

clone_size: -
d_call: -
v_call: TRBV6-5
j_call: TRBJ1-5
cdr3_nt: TGTGCCAGCAGTTACCAAGGGGGTGTCGGTCAGCCCCAGCATTTT
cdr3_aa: CASSYQGGVGQPQHF

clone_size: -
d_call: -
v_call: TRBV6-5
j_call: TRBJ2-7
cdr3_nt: TGTGCCAGCAGTTCGACGGGCTACGAGCAGTACTTC
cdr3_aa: CASSSTGYEQYF

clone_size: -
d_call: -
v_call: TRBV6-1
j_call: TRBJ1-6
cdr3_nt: TGTGCCAGCAGTGAATTACAGTTGGATAATTCACCCCTCCACTTT
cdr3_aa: CASSELQLDNSPLHF

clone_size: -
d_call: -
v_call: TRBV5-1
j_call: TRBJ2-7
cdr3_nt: TGCGCCAGCAGCTTGGGGCGGGGACACCACTACGAGCAGTACTTC
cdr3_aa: CASSLGRGHHYEQYF

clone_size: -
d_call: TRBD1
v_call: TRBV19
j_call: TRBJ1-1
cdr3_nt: TGTGCCAGCCGCAGTAGGGACAGGGGATGGGGCACTGAAGCTTTCTTT
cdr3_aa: CASRSRDRGWGTEAFF

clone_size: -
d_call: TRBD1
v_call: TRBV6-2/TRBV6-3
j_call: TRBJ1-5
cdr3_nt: TGTGCCAGCAGCTTAACAGGGGATCAGCCCCAGCATTTT
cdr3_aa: CASSLTGDQPQHF

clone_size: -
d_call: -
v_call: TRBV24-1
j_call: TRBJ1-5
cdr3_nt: TGTGCCACCAGTGATTCGGGAATAGACGCCAGTCAGCCCCAGCATTTT
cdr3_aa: CATSDSGIDASQPQHF

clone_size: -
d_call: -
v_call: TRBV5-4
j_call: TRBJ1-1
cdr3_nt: TGTGCCAGCAGCTCTCAGGGGCCCTTGAGCACTGAAGCTTTCTTT
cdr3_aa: CASSSQGPLSTEAFF

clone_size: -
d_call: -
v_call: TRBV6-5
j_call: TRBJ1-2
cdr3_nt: TGTGCCAGCAGTACAGGGAACTATGGCTACACCTTC
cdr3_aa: CASSTGNYGYTF

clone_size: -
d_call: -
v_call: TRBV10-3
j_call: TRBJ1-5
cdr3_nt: TGTGCCATCAGTGAGTCGGCGGGGGGCGATTCCTCCCTAAATCAGCCCCAGCATTTT
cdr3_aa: CAISESAGGDSSLNQPQHF

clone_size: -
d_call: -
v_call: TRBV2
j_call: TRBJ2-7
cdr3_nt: TGTGCTAGCACCGAGGGGGGCGCTCGAGGGTGGGAGCAGTACTTC
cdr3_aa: CASTEGGARGWEQYF

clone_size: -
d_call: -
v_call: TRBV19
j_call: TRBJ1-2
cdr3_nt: TGTGCCAGTAGTATTAATCTGGCAGGGGCTTTATACTATGGCTACACCTTC
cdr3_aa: CASSINLAGALYYGYTF

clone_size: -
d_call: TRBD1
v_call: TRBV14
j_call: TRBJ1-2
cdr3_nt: TGTGCCAGCAGCCCCCGGACAGGGAGTAGTGGCTACACCTTC
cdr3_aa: CASSPRTGSSGYTF

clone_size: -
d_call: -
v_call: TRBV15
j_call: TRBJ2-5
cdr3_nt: TGTGCCACCAGCGGAAAATCCATCGGAGAGACCCAGTACTTC
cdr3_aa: CATSGKSIGETQYF

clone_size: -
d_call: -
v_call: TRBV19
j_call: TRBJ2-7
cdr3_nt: TGTGCCAGTAGCACAAAGGGGGGGGTTCTAACCTACGAGCAGTACTTC
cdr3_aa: CASSTKGGVLTYEQYF

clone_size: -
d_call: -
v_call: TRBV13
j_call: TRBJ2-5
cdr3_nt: TGTGCCAGCCGACTCCAGGGTGGAGAGACCCAGTACTTC
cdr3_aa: CASRLQGGETQYF

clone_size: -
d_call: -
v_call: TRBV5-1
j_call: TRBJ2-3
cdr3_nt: TGCGCCAGCAGGGACCTTTCCACAGATACGCAGTATTTT
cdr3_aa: CASRDLSTDTQYF

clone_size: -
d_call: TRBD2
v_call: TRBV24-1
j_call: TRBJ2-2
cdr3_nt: TGTGCCACCAGTGATTGGGAGGGGAGCACCGGGGAGCTGTTTTTT
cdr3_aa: CATSDWEGSTGELFF

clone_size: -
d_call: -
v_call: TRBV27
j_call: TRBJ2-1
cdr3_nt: TGTGCCAGCAGTTTATTCGGGAGTCTCGGGTACAATGAGCAGTTCTTC
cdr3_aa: CASSLFGSLGYNEQFF

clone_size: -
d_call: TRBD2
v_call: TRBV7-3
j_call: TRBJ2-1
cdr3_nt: TGTGCCAGCAGTCCCCCCGGGGGGGCCTATGAGCAGTTCTTC
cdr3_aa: CASSPPGGAYEQFF

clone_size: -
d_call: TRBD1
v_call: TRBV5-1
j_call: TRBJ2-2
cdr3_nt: TGCGCCAGCAGTTTCCCTGAGACAGGGGGCACCGGGGAGCTGTTTTTT
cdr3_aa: CASSFPETGGTGELFF

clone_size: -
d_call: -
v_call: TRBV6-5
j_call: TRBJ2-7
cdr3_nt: TGTGCCACCGCCGGGCGGGACATTCGCTCCTACGAGCAGTACTTC
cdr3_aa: CATAGRDIRSYEQYF

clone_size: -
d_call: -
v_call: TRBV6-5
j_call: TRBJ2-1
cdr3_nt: TGTGCCAGCAGTTACCAGGGGCACCTGGCTTACAATGAGCAGTTCTTC
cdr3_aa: CASSYQGHLAYNEQFF

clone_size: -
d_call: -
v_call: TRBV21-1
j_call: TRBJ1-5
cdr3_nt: TGTGCCCCCAAGGGAGAACAGGGGAAGTGTAATCAGCCCCAGCATTTT
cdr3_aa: CAPKGEQGKCNQPQHF

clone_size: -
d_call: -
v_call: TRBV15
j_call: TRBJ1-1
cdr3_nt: TGTGCCACCAGCAGAGATAATGCAGGAAACACTGAAGCTTTCTTT
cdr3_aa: CATSRDNAGNTEAFF